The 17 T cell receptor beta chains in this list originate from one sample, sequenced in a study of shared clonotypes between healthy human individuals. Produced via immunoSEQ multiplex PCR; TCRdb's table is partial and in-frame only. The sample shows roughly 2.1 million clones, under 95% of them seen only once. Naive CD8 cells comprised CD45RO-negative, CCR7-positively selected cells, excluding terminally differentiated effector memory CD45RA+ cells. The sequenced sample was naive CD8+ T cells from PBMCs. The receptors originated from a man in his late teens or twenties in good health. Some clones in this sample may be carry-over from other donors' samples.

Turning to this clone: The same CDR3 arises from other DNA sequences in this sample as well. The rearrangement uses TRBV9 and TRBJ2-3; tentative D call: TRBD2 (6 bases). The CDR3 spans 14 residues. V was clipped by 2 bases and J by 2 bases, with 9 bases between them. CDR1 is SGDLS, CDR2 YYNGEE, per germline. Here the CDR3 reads CASSVAGITDTQYF. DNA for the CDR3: TGTGCCAGCAGCGTGGCGGGGATCACAGATACGCAGTATTTT.

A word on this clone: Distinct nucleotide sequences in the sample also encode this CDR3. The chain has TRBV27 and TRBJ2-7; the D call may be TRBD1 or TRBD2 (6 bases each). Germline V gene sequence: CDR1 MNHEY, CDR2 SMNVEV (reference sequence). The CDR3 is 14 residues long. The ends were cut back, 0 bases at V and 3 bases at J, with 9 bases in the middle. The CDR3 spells CASSLSGGGYEQYF. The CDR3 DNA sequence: TGTGCCAGCAGTTTATCGGGGGGCGGCTACGAGCAGTACTTC.

DNA for the CDR3: TGTGCCTGGAGTACGGGACAGGGGGTCCACGAGCAGTACTTC. Its protein is CAWSTGQGVHEQYF. The gene calls are TRBV30 and TRBJ2-7; 11 bases are shared with TRBD1. Germline CDR1 GTSNPN, CDR2 SVGIG (reference sequence). The CDR3 length is 14 residues. The ends lost 2 bases at V and 5 bases at J; junction bases unmatched: 5.

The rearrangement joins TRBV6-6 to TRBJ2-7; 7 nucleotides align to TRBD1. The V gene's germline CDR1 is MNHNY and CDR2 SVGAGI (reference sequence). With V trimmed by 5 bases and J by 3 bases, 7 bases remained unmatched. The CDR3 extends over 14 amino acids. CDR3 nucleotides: TGTGCCAGCAGTACCGGGACAGTCCTCTACGAGCAGTACTTC. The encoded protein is CASSTGTVLYEQYF.

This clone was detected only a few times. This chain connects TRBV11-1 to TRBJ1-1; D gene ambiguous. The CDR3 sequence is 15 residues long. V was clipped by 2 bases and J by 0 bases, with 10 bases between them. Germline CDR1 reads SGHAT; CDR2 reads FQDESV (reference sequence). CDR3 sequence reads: CASSLSAIMNTEAFF. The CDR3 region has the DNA TGTGCCAGCAGCTTAAGTGCCATCATGAACACTGAAGCTTTCTTT.

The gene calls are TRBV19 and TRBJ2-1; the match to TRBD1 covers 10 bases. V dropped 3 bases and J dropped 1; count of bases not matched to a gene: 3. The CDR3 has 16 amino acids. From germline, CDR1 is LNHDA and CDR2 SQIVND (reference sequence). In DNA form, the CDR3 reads TGTGCCAGTAGTATTTGGACAGGGGGATCCTACAATGAGCAGTTCTTC. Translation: CASSIWTGGSYNEQFF.

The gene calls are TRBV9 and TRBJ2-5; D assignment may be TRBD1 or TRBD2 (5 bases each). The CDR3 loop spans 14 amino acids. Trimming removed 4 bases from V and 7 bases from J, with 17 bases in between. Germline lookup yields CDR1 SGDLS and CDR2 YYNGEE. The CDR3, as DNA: TGTGCCAGCAGCCTAGAGGGGACCCCAGGGACCCAGTACTTC. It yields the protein CASSLEGTPGTQYF.

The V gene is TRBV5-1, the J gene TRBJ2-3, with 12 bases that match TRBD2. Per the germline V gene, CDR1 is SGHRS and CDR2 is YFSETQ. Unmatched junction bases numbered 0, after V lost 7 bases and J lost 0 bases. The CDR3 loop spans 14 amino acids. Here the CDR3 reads CASGTSGSTDTQYF. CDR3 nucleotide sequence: TGCGCCAGCGGGACTAGCGGGAGCACAGATACGCAGTATTTT.

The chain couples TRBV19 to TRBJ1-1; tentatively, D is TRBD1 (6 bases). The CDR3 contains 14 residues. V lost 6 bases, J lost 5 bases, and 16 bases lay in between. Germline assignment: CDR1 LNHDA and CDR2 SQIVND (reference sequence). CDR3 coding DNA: TGTGCCAGTAGCCCTACAGGGTGGAAGACTGAAGCTTTCTTT. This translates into CASSPTGWKTEAFF.

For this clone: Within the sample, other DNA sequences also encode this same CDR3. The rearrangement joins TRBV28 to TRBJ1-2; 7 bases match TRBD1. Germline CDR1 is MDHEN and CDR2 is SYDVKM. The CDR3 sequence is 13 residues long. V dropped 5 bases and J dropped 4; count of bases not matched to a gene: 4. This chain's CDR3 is CASSLGQSYGYTF. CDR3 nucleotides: TGTGCCAGCAGTCTGGGACAGAGCTATGGCTACACCTTC.

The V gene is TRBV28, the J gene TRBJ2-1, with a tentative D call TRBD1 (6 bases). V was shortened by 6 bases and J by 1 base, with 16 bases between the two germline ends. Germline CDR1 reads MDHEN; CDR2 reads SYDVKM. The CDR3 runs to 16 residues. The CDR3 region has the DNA TGTGCCAGCAGCGACCACAGGGAAGGGTCCTACAATGAGCAGTTCTTC. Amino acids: CASSDHREGSYNEQFF.

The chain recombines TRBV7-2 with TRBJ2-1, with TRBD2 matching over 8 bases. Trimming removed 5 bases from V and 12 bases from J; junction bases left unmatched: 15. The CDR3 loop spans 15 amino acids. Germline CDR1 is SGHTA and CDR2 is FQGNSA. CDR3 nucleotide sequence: TGTGCCAGCAGCAACCGACTAAGCGGGAGTCTGCCGCAGTTCTTC. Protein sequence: CASSNRLSGSLPQFF.

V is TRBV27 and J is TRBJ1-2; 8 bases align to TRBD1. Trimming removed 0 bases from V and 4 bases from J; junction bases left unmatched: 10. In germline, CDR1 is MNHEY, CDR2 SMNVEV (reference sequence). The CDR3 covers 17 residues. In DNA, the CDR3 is TGTGCCAGCAGTTTATCCCCGCGGACAGGGTCAGGCTATGGCTACACCTTC. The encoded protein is CASSLSPRTGSGYGYTF.

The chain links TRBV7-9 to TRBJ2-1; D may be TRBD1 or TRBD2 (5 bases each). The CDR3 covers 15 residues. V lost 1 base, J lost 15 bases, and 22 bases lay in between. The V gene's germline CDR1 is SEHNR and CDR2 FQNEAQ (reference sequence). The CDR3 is CASSLEWDAAPGGFF. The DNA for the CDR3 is TGTGCCAGCAGCTTAGAGTGGGACGCGGCACCTGGCGGGTTCTTC.

In DNA form, the CDR3 reads TGTGCCAGCAGCAAAGATTCCTGGAACACCCGCACAGATACGCAGTATTTT. It codes for CASSKDSWNTRTDTQYF. The J gene is TRBJ2-3, the V gene TRBV21-1. TRBV21-1 is given as a pseudogene. The CDR3 is made up of 17 amino acids.

The CDR3 region has the DNA TGTGCCAGCAGTTTATCCCCAGCCCTGAACACTGAAGCTTTCTTT. Residues: CASSLSPALNTEAFF. The V and J genes are TRBV27 and TRBJ1-1; D gene unclear. The germline V and J ends were trimmed by 0 bases and 0 bases, with 8 bases remaining between them. Per the germline V gene, CDR1 is MNHEY and CDR2 is SMNVEV (reference sequence). This CDR3 is built from 15 residues.

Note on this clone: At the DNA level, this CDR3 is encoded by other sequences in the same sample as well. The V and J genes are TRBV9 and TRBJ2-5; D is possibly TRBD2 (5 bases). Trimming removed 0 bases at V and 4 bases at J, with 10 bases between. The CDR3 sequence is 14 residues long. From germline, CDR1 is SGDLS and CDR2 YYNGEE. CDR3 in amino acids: CASSVGRGPETQYF. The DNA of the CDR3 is TGTGCCAGCAGCGTAGGCAGAGGGCCAGAGACCCAGTACTTC. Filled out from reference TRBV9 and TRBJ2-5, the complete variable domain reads DSGVTQTPKHLITATGQRVTLRCSPRSGDLSVYWYQQSLDQGLQFLIQYYNGEERAKGNILERFSAQQFPDLHSELNLSSLELGDSALYFCASSVGRGPETQYFGPGTRLLVL.